The rows below give T cell receptor beta chains drawn from one sample of a study of OX40 agonist ivuxolimab in advanced cancers. Profiled with immunoSEQ multiplex PCR; TCRdb holds only in-frame clones, not every one. The sample includes some 83,000 clones, roughly 90% of them seen just once. The sample in question was CD4+ or CD8+ T cells sorted from blood, obtained in a trial of the OX40 agonist ivuxolimab. Receptors were obtained from an adult with an advanced solid tumor such as melanoma, head and neck, liver or kidney cancer. CDR3s include the opening cysteine and the closing phenylalanine or tryptophan. The D gene is left open where the match is weak. Some rows mark clone size as missing; the rest say once, few, many or name a class of expanded clone.

CDR3 protein	CDR3 DNA	J gene	clone size	V gene	D gene
CASSPYGGELFF	TGTGCCAGCAGCCCCTACGGCGGGGAGCTGTTTTTT	TRBJ2-2	.	TRBV6-1	.
CASSKYRGAGSNQPQHF	TGTGCCAGCAGCAAATACCGGGGGGCGGGAAGCAATCAGCCCCAGCATTTT	TRBJ1-5	once	TRBV28	.
CAWSVRYEQYF	TGTGCCTGGAGTGTTCGCTACGAGCAGTACTTC	TRBJ2-7	once	TRBV30	.
CASSDIGIQETQYF	TGTGCCAGCAGTGATATCGGGATCCAAGAGACCCAGTACTTC	TRBJ2-5	.	TRBV2	.
CASSTIGSTEQFF	TGTGCCAGCAGCACGATCGGGAGTACTGAGCAGTTCTTC	TRBJ2-1	.	TRBV7-2	.
CASSPGAESIAKNIQYF	TGTGCCAGCAGCCCGGGAGCCGAATCCATAGCCAAAAACATTCAGTACTTC	TRBJ2-4	.	TRBV7-2	.
CASSLSRIGYEQYF	TGCGCCAGCAGCTTGTCAAGGATTGGCTACGAGCAGTACTTC	TRBJ2-7	.	TRBV5-1	.
CASRSGQGVEAFF	TGTGCCTCCCGGTCGGGACAGGGGGTTGAAGCTTTCTTT	TRBJ1-1	.	TRBV30	TRBD1
CASLPGYSYEQYF	TGTGCCAGCTTACCCGGCTACTCCTACGAGCAGTACTTC	TRBJ2-7	.	TRBV6-6	.
CASSPRGAPTDTQYF	TGTGCCAGCAGCCCCCGCGGCGCCCCCACAGATACGCAGTATTTT	TRBJ2-3	few	TRBV28	.
CASSQDRLAGGGSETQYF	TGCGCCAGCAGCCAAGACAGGCTAGCGGGAGGTGGATCAGAGACCCAGTACTTC	TRBJ2-5	.	TRBV4-3	TRBD2
CASRPGNLGTEAFF	TGCGCCAGCAGACCAGGGAATTTGGGCACTGAAGCTTTCTTT	TRBJ1-1	.	TRBV4-1	.
CAWSQGAHFGYTF	TGTGCCTGGTCACAGGGGGCGCATTTTGGCTACACCTTC	TRBJ1-2	.	TRBV30	TRBD1
CASSFSGGSGANVLTF	TGTGCCAGCAGCTTTTCAGGGGGCTCTGGGGCCAACGTCCTGACTTTC	TRBJ2-6	.	TRBV7-3	TRBD1
CATRRQRETYQPQHF	TGTGCCACCAGACGACAGAGGGAAACTTATCAGCCCCAGCATTTT	TRBJ1-5	.	TRBV15	.
CASSFGGTDTQYF	TGTGCCAGCAGTTTTGGGGGCACAGATACGCAGTATTTT	TRBJ2-3	.	TRBV28	.